Below, 5 T cell receptor beta chains from the same sample are listed, as sequenced in a study of T cell responses to AZD1222 COVID-19 vaccine. Sequencing used immunoSEQ multiplex PCR; TCRdb keeps in-frame clones, though not all of them. The table has 150,000 to 200,000 clones, 80% to 95% seen once. This sample comprised peripheral blood, obtained on day 0 of AZD1222 vaccination. Receptors originate from an adult in good health.

The chain uses TRBV9 and TRBJ2-7; tentative D call: TRBD2 (5 bases). The germline V and J ends were trimmed by 2 bases and 3 bases, with 9 bases remaining between them. This CDR3 comprises 13 residues. Germline V CDR1 and CDR2: SGDLS, YYNGEE. CDR3 nucleotides: TGTGCCAGCAGCGTGAATAGCGACTACGAGCAGTACTTC. Protein sequence: CASSVNSDYEQYF.

The chain employs TRBV6-1 and TRBJ1-3, with D hard to call. The V end lost 0 bases, the J end lost 2 bases, and 11 bases lay between the germline ends. Germline V gene sequence: CDR1 MNHNS, CDR2 SASEGT. The CDR3 sequence is 16 residues long. CDR3 bases: TGTGCCAGCAGTGAAGCGCACACAGCTACTGGAAACACCATATATTTT. This translates into CASSEAHTATGNTIYF.

The chain links TRBV6-6 to TRBJ1-2; D remains ambiguous. The germline V gene has CDR1 MNHNY and CDR2 SVGAGI (reference sequence). With 8 bases removed from V and 4 bases from J, the gap between germline ends came to 8 bases. The CDR3 runs to 11 residues. In nucleotides, the CDR3 is TGTGCCAGCCTAGGGCTCTATGGCTACACCTTC. This sequence encodes CASLGLYGYTF.

The genes are TRBV5-1 and TRBJ2-3, with D maybe TRBD2 (5 bases). Looked up from germline, CDR1 is SGHRS and CDR2 is YFSETQ. The CDR3 runs to 15 residues. V was cut by 4 bases and J by 0 bases, with 12 bases left in between. CDR3 sequence (DNA): TGCGCCAGCAGCGAGGACTTTACTAGCACAGATACGCAGTATTTT. Translated: CASSEDFTSTDTQYF.

This clone was seen just once. This chain links TRBV27 with TRBJ1-2; D unclear. V lost 5 bases and J 2 bases, leaving 6 bases between the germline ends. The CDR3 is 12 amino acids. Germline V gives CDR1 MNHEY, CDR2 SMNVEV (reference sequence). As DNA, the CDR3 is TGTGCCAGCAGTCCCTCAAACTATGGCTACACCTTC. This encodes CASSPSNYGYTF.